A selection of T cell receptor beta chains follows, all from one sample in a study of T cells after yellow fever vaccination. TCRdb independently ran MiXCR on the 5' RACE reads; one entry per CDR3 protein. The repertoire holds around 500,000 distinct CDR3 sequences, with 21% as singletons. The sequencing used PBMCs, collected 21 days after the first yellow fever vaccination. The receptors were gathered from a man between 18 and 35 years old who received the YFV17D yellow fever vaccine. Both conserved end residues are part of each CDR3. The D gene is left open where the match is weak. Clone size appears in some rows only: once, few, many, or a class for an expanded clone.

>TRBV5-1|.|few|TRBJ2-3
CASSLDKASTDTQYF
TGCGCCAGCAGCCTAGACAAGGCCTCCACAGATACGCAGTATTTT
>TRBV4-3|TRBD2|.|TRBJ2-1
CASSQDPSGGANEQFF
TGCGCCAGCAGCCAAGATCCCAGCGGGGGGGCCAATGAGCAGTTCTTC
>TRBV7-3|TRBD1|.|TRBJ2-1
CASSPTGTGGVMAEQFF
TGTGCCAGCAGCCCGACCGGGACAGGGGGCGTCATGGCTGAGCAGTTCTTC
>TRBV12-3/TRBV12-4|.|few|TRBJ1-3
CASSPLNTIYF
TGTGCCAGCAGCCCATTAAACACCATATATTTT
>TRBV11-3|.|.|TRBJ2-1
CASSLDWADNEQFF
TGTGCCAGCAGCTTAGATTGGGCGGACAATGAGCAGTTCTTC
>TRBV11-2|.|.|TRBJ2-3
CASSLWQKTDTQYF
TGTGCCAGCAGCTTATGGCAGAAGACAGATACGCAGTATTTT
>TRBV9|.|.|TRBJ2-1
CASSVEPGQLSNEQFF
TGTGCCAGCAGCGTAGAGCCAGGACAGTTGTCTAATGAGCAGTTCTTC
>TRBV5-1|TRBD1|few|TRBJ1-4
CASSRDRANEKLFF
TGCGCCAGCAGCCGGGACAGAGCTAATGAAAAACTGTTTTTT
>TRBV4-2|.|.|TRBJ2-7
CASSQGAGRGPYEQYF
TGTGCCAGCAGCCAAGGGGCCGGGCGGGGGCCCTACGAGCAGTACTTC
>TRBV3-1|TRBD1|.|TRBJ1-6
CASSQTQGAGSPLHF
TGTGCCAGCAGCCAAACCCAGGGGGCTGGATCACCCCTCCACTTT
>TRBV28|.|many|TRBJ2-5
CASSLGGSKETQYF
TGTGCCAGCAGTTTGGGGGGATCCAAAGAGACCCAGTACTTC
>TRBV5-1|.|few|TRBJ2-7
CASSLGSYSYEQYF
TGCGCCAGCAGCTTGGGCTCTTACTCCTACGAGCAGTACTTC
>TRBV12-3/TRBV12-4|TRBD2|few|TRBJ2-1
CASSGRGGQTYNEQFF
TGTGCCAGCAGTGGCCGGGGGGGGCAAACTTACAATGAGCAGTTCTTC
>TRBV4-3|TRBD2|.|TRBJ2-1
CASSQTIAGSSYNEQFF
TGCGCCAGCAGCCAAACTATAGCGGGGAGCTCCTACAATGAGCAGTTCTTC
>TRBV12-3/TRBV12-4|.|.|TRBJ2-1
CASSFQGGDEQFF
TGTGCCAGCAGTTTCCAGGGAGGCGATGAGCAGTTCTTC
>TRBV4-1|.|.|TRBJ2-3
CASSRGARDTQYF
TGCGCCAGCAGCCGGGGGGCAAGAGATACGCAGTATTTT
>TRBV19|TRBD1|.|TRBJ2-2
CASSRGQGRLDTGELFF
TGTGCCAGTAGTAGGGGACAGGGGAGGCTCGACACCGGGGAGCTGTTTTTT